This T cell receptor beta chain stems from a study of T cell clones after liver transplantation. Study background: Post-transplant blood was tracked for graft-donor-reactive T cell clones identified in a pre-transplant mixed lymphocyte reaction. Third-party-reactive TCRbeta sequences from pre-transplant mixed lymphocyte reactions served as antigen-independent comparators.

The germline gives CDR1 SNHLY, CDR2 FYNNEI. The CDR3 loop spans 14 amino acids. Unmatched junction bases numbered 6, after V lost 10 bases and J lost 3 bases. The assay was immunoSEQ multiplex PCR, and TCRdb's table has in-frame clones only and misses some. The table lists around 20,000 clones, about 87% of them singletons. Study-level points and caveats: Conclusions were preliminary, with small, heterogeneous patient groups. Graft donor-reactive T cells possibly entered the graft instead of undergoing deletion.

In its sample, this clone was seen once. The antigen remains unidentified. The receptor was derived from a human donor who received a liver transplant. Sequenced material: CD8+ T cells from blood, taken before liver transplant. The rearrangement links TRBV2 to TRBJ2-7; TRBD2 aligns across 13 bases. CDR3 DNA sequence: TGTGCCACTCGACTAGCGGGAGGACGCTACGAGCAGTACTTC. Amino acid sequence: CATRLAGGRYEQYF.